This T cell receptor (beta chain) was sequenced in a study of CD8 T cells in ankylosing spondylitis. CDR1 and CDR2 (germline): SQVTM, ANQGSEA. Deletions cut 2 bases from V and 0 bases from J, with 8 bases between. The CDR3 has 13 residues. At least ten counts were recorded for this clonotype. TCRdb redid the calling of the 5' RACE reads with MiXCR, one entry per CDR3 protein. Of under 85,000 distinct CDR3 sequences in the sample, approximately 5.3% were seen once. Sequenced material: blood, either unsorted or a sorted T cell fraction (not recorded which). This chain links TRBV29-1 with TRBJ2-7, with D unresolved. The TCR sequence derives from a male donor with ankylosing spondylitis or in good health (not recorded which). The CDR3 region has the DNA TGCAGCGTTGAACCGCAAAACTCCTACGAGCAGTACTTC. Protein sequence: CSVEPQNSYEQYF.